Listed below are T cell receptor beta chains from one sample, sequenced in a study of technical replicates of blood from several donors. Data came from immunoSEQ multiplex PCR; TCRdb stores just in-frame clones and leaves some out. The sample carries roughly 87,000 clones, around 95% recorded once. Material: T cells isolated from PBMCs. The source is a human donor in good health. CDR3s include the opening cysteine and the closing phenylalanine or tryptophan. Fields, in order: D gene, clone size, J gene, V gene, CDR3 DNA, CDR3 protein. The D gene is left open where the match is weak. Clone size is stated in some rows and not others, as once, few, many or a class when expanded.

. | . | TRBJ2-7 | TRBV2 | TGTGCCAGCAGTAACAGTACCTACGAGCAGTACTTC | CASSNSTYEQYF
TRBD2 | . | TRBJ2-5 | TRBV2 | TGTGCCAGCAGTGAGGGACTAGCGGACCAAGAGACCCAGTACTTC | CASSEGLADQETQYF
. | . | TRBJ1-1 | TRBV10-3 | TGTGCCATCAGTGAGGGGTCCCTAGCCACTGAAGCTTTCTTT | CAISEGSLATEAFF
. | . | TRBJ1-1 | TRBV5-1 | TGCGCCAGCAGCTTGGCGGGGAACACTGAAGCTTTCTTT | CASSLAGNTEAFF
. | . | TRBJ2-1 | TRBV19 | TGTGCCAGTAGTATAGTGGGAGGGGGTTACAATGAGCAGTTCTTC | CASSIVGGGYNEQFF
. | . | TRBJ2-3 | TRBV19 | TGTGCCAGCGGGCGGGGTAGGGTGGGGATCCTCAGCACAGATACGCAGTATTTT | CASGRGRVGILSTDTQYF
. | . | TRBJ1-1 | TRBV28 | TGTGCCAGCAGTTTCAGGGGCACTGAAGCTTTCTTT | CASSFRGTEAFF
TRBD2 | . | TRBJ2-1 | TRBV5-6 | TGTGCCAGCAGCTTAATACCATACATGAAAGCGGGGTACGATCATGAGCAGTTCTTC | CASSLIPYMKAGYDHEQFF
TRBD1 | . | TRBJ1-1 | TRBV29-1 | TGCAGCGTTTCCTACCAGGACAGGGGAATCACTGAAGCTTTCTTT | CSVSYQDRGITEAFF
TRBD2 | . | TRBJ2-5 | TRBV5-1 | TGCGCCAGCAGCTTGGGGACTAGCTCCAGAGAGACCCAGTACTTC | CASSLGTSSRETQYF
TRBD1 | . | TRBJ1-1 | TRBV6-5 | TGTGCCAGCACCAACAACAGGGGGCGACCCCCGGAAGCTTTCTTT | CASTNNRGRPPEAFF
. | . | TRBJ1-2 | TRBV20-1 | TGCAGTGCGAGGGTCGAGCGAGGCTACACCTTC | CSARVERGYTF
. | once | TRBJ2-7 | TRBV4-1 | TGCGCCAGCAGCCAAGCGGTAACAGTCTCGGACGAGCAGTACTTC | CASSQAVTVSDEQYF
. | once | TRBJ1-4 | TRBV19 | TGTGCCAGTAGATCGGTTGGGCAGCCGAATGAAAAACTGTTTTTT | CASRSVGQPNEKLFF
TRBD1 | . | TRBJ1-1 | TRBV2 | TGTGCCAGCAGTATAATCCGGGACAGGGGGTACACTGAAGCTTTCTTT | CASSIIRDRGYTEAFF
TRBD2 | once | TRBJ2-3 | TRBV4-1 | TGCGCCAGCAGCCCCGGGACTAGCGGGGGGCGTGGGGATACGCAGTATTTT | CASSPGTSGGRGDTQYF
TRBD1 | . | TRBJ1-1 | TRBV7-9 | TGTGCCAGCATCATCACCTCGACAGGGGACACTGAAGCTTTCTTT | CASIITSTGDTEAFF
TRBD1 | . | TRBJ1-1 | TRBV11-3 | TGTGCCAGCAGCTTAGGGCCGGGACAGGGGGTTAACACTGAAGCTTTCTTT | CASSLGPGQGVNTEAFF
. | few | TRBJ1-5 | TRBV27 | TGTGCCAGCTCACCGTCGGGGGATCAGCCCCAGCATTTT | CASSPSGDQPQHF
. | . | TRBJ2-1 | TRBV9 | TGTGCCAGCTCCCCGGGGGGCGGTGGCTACAATGAGCAGTTCTTC | CASSPGGGGYNEQFF